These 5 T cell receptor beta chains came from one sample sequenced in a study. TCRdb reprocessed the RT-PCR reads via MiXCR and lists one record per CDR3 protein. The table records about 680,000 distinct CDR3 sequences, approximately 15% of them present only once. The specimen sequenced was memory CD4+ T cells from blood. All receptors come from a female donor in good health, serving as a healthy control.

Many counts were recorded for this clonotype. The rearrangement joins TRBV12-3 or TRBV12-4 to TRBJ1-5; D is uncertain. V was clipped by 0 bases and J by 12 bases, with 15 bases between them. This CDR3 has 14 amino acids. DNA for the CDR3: TGTGCCAGCAGTTTAGCGGACCCGGCCCGGGGCCAGCATTTT. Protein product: CASSLADPARGQHF.

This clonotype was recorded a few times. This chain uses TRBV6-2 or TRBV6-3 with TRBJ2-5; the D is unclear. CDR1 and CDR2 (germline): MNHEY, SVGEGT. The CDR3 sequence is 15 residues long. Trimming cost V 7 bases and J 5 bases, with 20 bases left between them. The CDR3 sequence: CASTTRRLFGETQYF. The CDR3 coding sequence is TGTGCCAGCACCACGAGACGGCTCTTTGGGGAGACCCAGTACTTC.

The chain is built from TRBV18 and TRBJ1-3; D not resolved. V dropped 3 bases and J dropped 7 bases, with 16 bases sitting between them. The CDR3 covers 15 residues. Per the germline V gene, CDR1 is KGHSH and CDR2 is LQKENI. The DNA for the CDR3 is TGTGCCAGCTCACCCCGTACCGGGGATCGGAACACCATATATTTT. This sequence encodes CASSPRTGDRNTIYF.

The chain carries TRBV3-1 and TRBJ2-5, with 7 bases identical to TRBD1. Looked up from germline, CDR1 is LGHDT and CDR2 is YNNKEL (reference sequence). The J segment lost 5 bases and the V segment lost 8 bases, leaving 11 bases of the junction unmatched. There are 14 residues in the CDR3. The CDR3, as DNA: TGTGCCAGCGCTGATACAGGGGCAGGGGAGACCCAGTACTTC. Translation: CASADTGAGETQYF.

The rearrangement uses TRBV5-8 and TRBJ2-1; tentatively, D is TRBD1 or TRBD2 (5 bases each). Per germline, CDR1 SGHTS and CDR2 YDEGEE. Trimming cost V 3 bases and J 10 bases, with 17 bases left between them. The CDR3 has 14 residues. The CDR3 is CASSSSGTLGEQFF. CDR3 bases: TGTGCCAGCAGCTCGTCCGGGACGCTCGGGGAGCAGTTCTTC.